This is a list of T cell receptor beta chains from one sample in a study of blood T cells in healthy people across ages. TCRdb called the 5' RACE reads again in MiXCR, with one record for every CDR3 protein. Altogether roughly 1.5 million distinct CDR3 sequences are present, roughly two fifths being singletons, with the ten largest covering less than 5%. Sequences were obtained from blood. These receptors all come from a woman younger than 35 in good health. Each CDR3 is given with its conserved first and last residue. D genes are given only for firm matches. Clone size appears in some rows only: once, few, many, or a class for an expanded clone.

TRBV7-2,few,NA,TRBJ2-7,TGTGCCAGCAGCTTAGCGCCTCACTACGAGCAGTACTTC,CASSLAPHYEQYF
TRBV20-1,NA,TRBD2,TRBJ2-1,TGCAGTGCTAGAAATCAGGCTAGCGGGAGGCGAGAGCAGTTCTTC,CSARNQASGRREQFF
TRBV4-3,few,NA,TRBJ1-2,TGCGCCAGCAGCCACCGAAGTGGGTATGGCTACACCTTC,CASSHRSGYGYTF
TRBV9,NA,TRBD2,TRBJ2-5,TGTGCCAGTAGCGTAGCTCCTAGCGGGGGGGCAGGAGAGACCCAGTACTTC,CASSVAPSGGAGETQYF
TRBV6-5,few,NA,TRBJ1-1,TGTGCCAGCAGTTACTTCCCAGGGATGAACACTGAAGCTTTCTTT,CASSYFPGMNTEAFF
TRBV3-1,few,NA,TRBJ2-2,TGTGCCAGCAGCCAAGACGGGGGCTCGAACACCGGGGAGCTGTTTTTT,CASSQDGGSNTGELFF
TRBV28,many,TRBD2,TRBJ2-7,TGTGCCAGCAGGGACCCCGGAAAGCGGGAGGGCTACGAGCAGTACTTC,CASRDPGKREGYEQYF
TRBV5-1,few,TRBD2,TRBJ2-3,TGCGCCAGCAGCCGACTAGCGGGAATTTCAGATACGCAGTATTTT,CASSRLAGISDTQYF
TRBV15,NA,TRBD1,TRBJ2-1,TGTGCCACCAGCGGCGACAGGGGGAACAGGCTTGAGCAGTTCTTC,CATSGDRGNRLEQFF
TRBV3-1,NA,NA,TRBJ2-2,TGCGCCAGCAGCCAAGATAGACTGAACACCGGGGAGCTGTTTTTT,CASSQDRLNTGELFF
TRBV20-1,few,NA,TRBJ1-6,TGCAGTGCTAGAGAGAACACAGGTTACTATAATTCACCCCTCCACTTT,CSARENTGYYNSPLHF
TRBV10-3,NA,NA,TRBJ1-1,TGTGCCATCAGTGAGGGTTCGTACAGAAACACTGAAGCTTTCTTT,CAISEGSYRNTEAFF
TRBV28,once,NA,TRBJ1-4,TGTGCCAGCAGTGCGGACCGACCTTCATATTCAACTAATGAAAGACTGTTTTTT,CASSADRPSYSTNERLFF
TRBV5-4,few,TRBD2,TRBJ2-3,TGTGCCAGCAGCACTTATAGCGGGAGCACAGATACGCAGTATTTT,CASSTYSGSTDTQYF
TRBV20-1,NA,NA,TRBJ2-7,TGCAGTGCTAGCATAGGGACCTACGAGCAGTACTTC,CSASIGTYEQYF
TRBV20-1,NA,TRBD1,TRBJ2-7,TGCAGTGCTAGTGGGAACGATAGGACAGGGAGCTCCTACGAGCAGTACTTC,CSASGNDRTGSSYEQYF
TRBV4-3,few,NA,TRBJ2-6,TGCGCCAGCAGCCAACAATACAGAAACGGGGCCAACGTCCTGACTTTC,CASSQQYRNGANVLTF
TRBV5-6,few,TRBD1,TRBJ2-7,TGTGCCAGCAGCTCCGAGGGGACAGGCGCCAACGAGCAGTACTTC,CASSSEGTGANEQYF
TRBV12-3/TRBV12-4,NA,TRBD1,TRBJ2-7,TGTACCAGCAGTCTGGACAGGGGATCCTACGAGCAGTACTTC,CTSSLDRGSYEQYF
TRBV7-2,many,NA,TRBJ2-7,TGTGCCAGCAGCTCCAGGGTCAGCTCCTACGAGCAGTACTTC,CASSSRVSSYEQYF
TRBV29-1,NA,TRBD1,TRBJ1-1,TGCAGCGTGAGGGGGCTACCAGGACAGAACACTGAAGCTTTCTTT,CSVRGLPGQNTEAFF
TRBV12-3/TRBV12-4,NA,TRBD1,TRBJ2-2,TGTGCCAGCAGTTCCCCGTGGACAGGGGCACGGACCAGGGAGCTGTTTTTT,CASSSPWTGARTRELFF
TRBV7-2,NA,NA,TRBJ2-7,TGTGTCAGCAGCTCCGACACCATCTACGAGCAGTACTTC,CVSSSDTIYEQYF
TRBV20-1,few,NA,TRBJ2-3,TGCAGTGCTAGAGCGGGGTTCACAGATACGCAGTATTTT,CSARAGFTDTQYF
TRBV7-9,few,NA,TRBJ2-1,TGTGCCAGCAGCTCCCAGGGGACGTCCTACAATGAGCAGTTCTTC,CASSSQGTSYNEQFF
TRBV10-3,NA,NA,TRBJ2-7,TGTGCCATCAGTGAGTCGACAGTACGTGACGAGCAGTACTTC,CAISESTVRDEQYF
TRBV3-1,NA,NA,TRBJ1-2,TGTGCCAGCAGCCAATTGGTACAGGGACTCTATGGCTACACCTTC,CASSQLVQGLYGYTF
TRBV29-1,few,TRBD1,TRBJ2-6,TGCAGCGTAGCTGACAGGGTGGCCGCCTCTGGGGCCAACGTCCTGACTTTC,CSVADRVAASGANVLTF
TRBV6-1,few,TRBD1,TRBJ2-3,TGTGCCACTACTACAGGGGAGACAGATACGCAGTATTTT,CATTTGETDTQYF
TRBV12-3/TRBV12-4,NA,TRBD2,TRBJ2-7,TGTGCCAGCAGCTTTAGCGGGAGGGCCGGGAAGGAAGAGCAGTACTTC,CASSFSGRAGKEEQYF
TRBV25-1,few,TRBD2,TRBJ2-1,TGTGCCAGCAGGCCCGGGACTAGCGCAACGGAGCAGTTCTTC,CASRPGTSATEQFF
TRBV6-2/TRBV6-3,NA,NA,TRBJ1-5,TGTGCCAGCACTCACAGAGGTACCAATCAGCCCCAGCATTTT,CASTHRGTNQPQHF
TRBV4-2,NA,NA,TRBJ2-5,TGTGCCAGCAGCCAAGATCCACGGAACCAAGAGACCCAGTACTTC,CASSQDPRNQETQYF
TRBV12-3/TRBV12-4,NA,TRBD2,TRBJ2-7,TGTGCCAGCAGTTTAACTAGCGGGAGCGGTGAGCAGTACTTC,CASSLTSGSGEQYF
TRBV30,NA,NA,TRBJ2-3,TGTGCCTGGAGTGTAAGGGTAGCTCCAGATACGCAGTATTTT,CAWSVRVAPDTQYF
TRBV29-1,NA,TRBD1,TRBJ1-1,TGCAGCGTTTTTCCGACAGGGGCCACTGAAGCTTTCTTT,CSVFPTGATEAFF
TRBV20-1,NA,NA,TRBJ1-6,TGCAGTGCTAGAGGCGGGTATAATTCACCCCTCCACTTT,CSARGGYNSPLHF
TRBV14,NA,NA,TRBJ1-5,TGTGCCAGCAGCCAGGACCCCTGGCAGCCCCAGCATTTT,CASSQDPWQPQHF
TRBV18,NA,NA,TRBJ2-6,TGTGCCAGCTCACCAGAGTGGCGGGCAACCTCTGGGGCCAACGTCCTGACTTTC,CASSPEWRATSGANVLTF
TRBV12-3/TRBV12-4,few,NA,TRBJ2-5,TGTGCCAGCAGTTCCCCGGGGGTGGGGGAAGAGACCCAGTACTTC,CASSSPGVGEETQYF
TRBV12-3/TRBV12-4,NA,NA,TRBJ2-5,TGTGCCAGCAGTTTAGTGGCAGTCCAAGAGACCCAGTACTTC,CASSLVAVQETQYF
TRBV6-2/TRBV6-3,NA,TRBD2,TRBJ2-7,TGTGCCAGCAGTTACAAGTCTAGCGGGATTTACGAGCAGTACTTC,CASSYKSSGIYEQYF
TRBV6-1,NA,TRBD1,TRBJ1-2,TGTGCCAGCAGTGGTAGGGGGCATAGGGATGGCTACACCTTC,CASSGRGHRDGYTF
TRBV2,NA,TRBD2,TRBJ2-3,TGTACCAGCGCGGCGGGAGCCTTCACAGATACGCAGTATTTT,CTSAAGAFTDTQYF
TRBV20-1,NA,NA,TRBJ2-1,TGCAATGCTAGAGAACTACTCGGGACCGGTAGTAATGAGCAGTTCTTC,CNARELLGTGSNEQFF
TRBV3-1,few,NA,TRBJ1-1,TGTGCCAGCAGCCAAGGTTCCAGGGACACTGAAGCTTTCTTT,CASSQGSRDTEAFF
TRBV18,NA,NA,TRBJ2-1,TGTGCCAGTTCACCAGTGGCCGCGGTTTCCTACAATGAGCAGTTCTTC,CASSPVAAVSYNEQFF
TRBV6-6,NA,NA,TRBJ2-7,TGTGCCACCAGGACTGCCCCCTACGAGCAGTACTTC,CATRTAPYEQYF
TRBV29-1,NA,NA,TRBJ2-3,TGCAGCGTGACCCCCTTGGGCGGGAGCACAGATACGCAGTATTTT,CSVTPLGGSTDTQYF
TRBV11-2,few,NA,TRBJ2-7,TGTGCCAGCAGCTTAGATGAGCCCGAGCAGTACTTC,CASSLDEPEQYF
TRBV15,few,NA,TRBJ2-5,TGTGCCACCAGCAGAGCCCGACAAAGCAGGTACCAAGAGACCCAGTACTTC,CATSRARQSRYQETQYF
TRBV12-3/TRBV12-4,NA,NA,TRBJ1-2,TGTGCCAGCAGCCGCGGACAGCAAACTAACTATGGCTACACCTTC,CASSRGQQTNYGYTF
TRBV6-1,NA,TRBD1,TRBJ1-2,TGTGCCAGCGGAGATCACAGGGGACTCTATGGCTACACCTTC,CASGDHRGLYGYTF